This T cell receptor beta chain originates from a study of neurological immune-mediated disorders. Via MiXCR, TCRdb re-called the 5' RACE reads, giving one row per CDR3 protein. Among roughly 10,000 distinct CDR3 sequences, 20% to 25% were seen once, and the ten largest hold roughly 13%. This clonotype is categorized as medium-sized. Its target is unknown. CD4+ or CD8+ T cells at a count of roughly 1 million served as input for the sorted libraries. Study results and limitations: Phylogenetic grouping assigned the repertoires of 18 of 34 multiple sclerosis patients to one related-CDR3 cluster, which constitutes a possible signature. The most TCR clonal expansion was seen in HTLV-1-associated myelopathy, and the least was seen in multiple sclerosis, which fell below healthy controls.

The sequenced sample was CD8+ T cells from blood. This TCR derives from a woman between 35 and 50 years old with multiple sclerosis.

The DNA for the CDR3 is TGCAGTGCTAGCCCCAAGACCCTAAGGAGCAATCAGCCCCAGCATTTT. It codes for CSASPKTLRSNQPQHF. The chain links TRBV20-1 to TRBJ1-5, with D unclear. CDR3 length: 16 residues. The V gene's germline CDR1 is DFQATT and CDR2 SNEGSKA (reference sequence). V was clipped by 3 bases and J by 1 base, with 16 bases between them.